This TCR beta chain emerged from a study of shared clonotypes between healthy human individuals. The length of the CDR3 is 19 residues. V lost 3 bases and J lost 3; bases outside the gene matches: 18. The germline gives CDR1 SGHRS, CDR2 YFSETQ. Per the study methods: Filtering differed, since immunoSEQ gave only junction sequences and no quality scores. Clones were read by immunoSEQ multiplex PCR, and TCRdb kept only the in-frame ones, dropping some. That table furnishes V, J and clone size, whereas the DNA furnished D and trimming. The sample contains roughly 1 million clones, 78% of which appear only once.

The TCR was taken from a man younger than 35 in good health. Some clones in this sample may be carry-over from other donors' samples. The sample comprised memory CD4+ T cells from PBMCs. Subset: CD45RA-negative fraction. The gene calls are TRBV5-1 and TRBJ2-3, with 8 nucleotides matching TRBD2. This CDR3 reads CASSSSTSGPNVGTDTQYF. CDR3 sequence (DNA): TGCGCCAGCAGCTCGAGCACTAGCGGCCCCAACGTGGGGACAGATACGCAGTATTTT.